The clone carrying this TCR beta chain came up a few times. This sample is part of a study of blood T cells in healthy people across ages. The authors ran a second PCR of 7 to 11 cycles using a sample-barcoded 5' primer and a J-beta primer mix. TCRdb ran MiXCR on the 5' RACE reads and lists one entry per CDR3 protein. The sample has just under 750,000 distinct CDR3 sequences, about 20% seen once. CDR1 and CDR2 (germline): SNHLY, FYNNEI. Deletions cut 5 bases from V and 2 bases from J, with 15 bases between. This CDR3 comprises 16 residues. The material sequenced was blood. The source is a man between 65 and 85 years old in good health. The chain recombines TRBV2 with TRBJ2-2; D tentatively fits TRBD1 or TRBD2 (5 bases each). CDR3 sequence (DNA): TGTGCCAGCAGTTCCCTCGGGACGTTAAACACCGGGGAGCTGTTTTTT. Encoded protein: CASSSLGTLNTGELFF.